This T cell receptor beta chain comes out of a study of shared clonotypes between healthy human individuals (dated by TCRdb to the early 2020s). Regarding the research as a whole: A few men and two women, aged 18 to 49 years, made up the cohort. For each donor, CD4 naive and CD4 memory were each run on three plates, CD8 naive on two plates, and CD8 memory on one plate. To increase sequencing depth and limit assay-specific biases, different laboratories used diverse techniques to prepare libraries and sequence TCR repertoires. The study deeply sequenced blood TCR repertoires of roughly five healthy adults to estimate repertoire size and the extent of clonotype sharing between individuals. Between about 0.8 and 9.5 billion PBMCs per donor were obtained by leukapheresis. The full study reports these points: Only blood was sampled, and tissue TCR repertoires likely differ from those in blood. Incomplete sequencing was indicated by rarefaction of sorted-subset datasets, despite the large sequencing depth. Estimated clonotype richness was generally larger for naive than for memory subsets. Sharing across a handful of donors was observed for about 5% of naive CD4, around 3.5% of naive CD8, over 2% of memory CD4, and around 0.42% of memory CD8 clonotypes. Clonotypes shared by all four sorted-subset donors showed higher generation probabilities than non-shared clonotypes. Because the study included a small number of donors, the genetic and exposure-history diversity represented was limited. Pairwise subsampling indicated that sequencing depth was expected to affect the degree of clonotype sharing among donors.

CD8 naive samples were obtained by positive selection for CCR7 among CD45RO-negative cells, yielding a CD45RA+CCR7+ population from which TemRA cells were excluded. The donors were healthy, HIV-negative adults with no recently reported acute infections or vaccinations. Every donor was a Caucasian adult living in Nashville, Tennessee, USA. Blood was obtained by leukapheresis, after which PBMCs were separated by Ficoll-Histopaque density gradient centrifugation and cryopreserved in liquid nitrogen vapor phase. Analytical flow cytometry was used to check the purity and quantity of each magnetically sorted T cell population. Each sorted fraction had its genomic DNA isolated and then quantified by UV absorbance on a Nanodrop 2000c. Counted from cysteine to phenylalanine, this CDR3 has 15 amino acids. Kept here is only the CDR3 DNA, which spans 45 bases and is read in frame from base 1. Via the germline V gene (reference sequence), CDR1 is LNHDA and CDR2 SQIVND. After removal of 7 bases from V and 1 base from J, the junction retains 4 bases not matched to a gene.

As for this clone: Which antigen it targets is not known. The input lacks base qualities; no much larger clone sits a single base away.

Using the deep immunoSEQ assay, multiplex PCR amplified TCR CDR3 regions from genomic DNA. Genomic DNA extracted from each cell subset was distributed evenly over all wells of several immunoSEQ 96-well plates, and each plate served as one replicate. For sorted subsets, roughly 200 ng of genomic DNA, equivalent to roughly 30,000 T cell genomes, went into each replicate PCR. The purified libraries were quantified using a Qubit 3.0 fluorometer, sized with a Bioanalyzer 2100, and then quantified again using the KAPA Library Quantification kit. Each immunoSEQ 96-well plate was sequenced on its own single-read 150-cycle Illumina NextSeq 550 flow cell. The published analysis was carried out like this. Because the immunoSEQ output included only junctional sequences and no quality scores, the filtering could not be the same as the filtering used for full-length reads. To assign V/J genes and CDR3, sequences were annotated against IMGT germline references using PyIR, a Python wrapper for IgBLAST v1.9. Reads with weak V/J assignments (E-value above 1e-6), missing CDR3, stop codons, out-of-frame junctions, or ambiguous translated residues were removed. V3J clonotypes were defined as sequences sharing an identical inferred V gene, J gene, and CDR3 amino acid sequence. The percentage overlap between two repertoires was calculated by dividing the number of shared unique clonotypes by the size of the smaller repertoire. RTK rarefaction, the Chao1 estimator, and Recon v2.1 estimates of unobserved clonotypes were used to assess repertoire richness. Generation probabilities for all TCRbeta clonotypes obtained by the gDNA method from a handful of donors were computed using OLGA. The clones in this table, taken by TCRdb from immuneACCESS, are in-frame only. Not every clone is retained; where verified, under half of the shortfall comes from an unresolved V gene, and the cause of the rest is unknown. D and trimming come from the DNA, and the V and J calls and clone size come from that table. For this sample there are around 1.9 million clones; around 93% appear just once. The top ten clonotypes cover roughly 1.7% of the sample.

Sequences were obtained from naive CD8+ T cells from PBMCs. Reading the label with the study, this specimen's cell subset or site is: CD45RA+CCR7+. Recombination linked TRBV19 to TRBJ2-1; 10 junctional bases match TRBD2. The receptor comes from a man aged 18-30 years in good health. Some clones in this sample may be carry-over from other donors' samples. The nucleotides read TGTGCCAGTATTGAGCGGGAGGGGTCCTACAATGAGCAGTTCTTC. Translated, this is CASIEREGSYNEQFF. With the rest looked up from the reference TRBV19 and TRBJ2-1 genes rather than sequenced, the full variable domain is DGGITQSPKYLFRKEGQNVTLSCEQNLNHDAMYWYRQDPGQGLRLIYYSQIVNDFQKGDIAEGYSVSREKKESFPLTVTSAQKNPTAFYLCASIEREGSYNEQFFGPGTRLTVL.